The next 24 T cell receptor beta chains were all read from a single sample in a study of blood T cell repertoires in COVID-19. This table comes from immunoSEQ multiplex PCR, and its TCRdb copy is limited to in-frame clones, with some not included. The sample contains 200,000 to 250,000 clones, around 84% of which appear only once. The sample taken for sequencing was peripheral blood. The receptors here all came from a man under 40 with active or convalescent COVID-19.

The chain is built from TRBV29-1 and TRBJ1-1; D unclear. This CDR3 comprises 11 residues. V lost 6 bases and J 2 bases, leaving 7 bases between the germline ends. Germline assignment: CDR1 SQVTM and CDR2 ANQGSEA. CDR3 nucleotide sequence: TGCAGCGTCCTGACTAACACTGAAGCTTTCTTT. Translated, it gives CSVLTNTEAFF.

The rearrangement links TRBV28 to TRBJ1-1; D call uncertain. This CDR3 region has 13 residues. Germline V gene lookup returns CDR1 MDHEN and CDR2 SYDVKM. Trimming left V 3 bases short and J 6 bases short, with 11 bases between. The CDR3 here is CASSLDDGAEAFF. CDR3 bases: TGTGCCAGCAGTTTGGATGACGGGGCTGAAGCTTTCTTT.

The chain combines TRBV24-1 with TRBJ2-3; perhaps TRBD2 as D (6 bases). Trimming shortened V by 4 bases and J by 2 bases, and 15 bases separated the two germline ends. This CDR3 has 16 residues. Looked up from germline, CDR1 is KGHDR and CDR2 is SFDVKD. The CDR3 DNA follows: TGTGCCACCAGTGACCCAGGGTCGGGGGACACAGATACGCAGTATTTT. Amino acid sequence: CATSDPGSGDTDTQYF.

The CDR3 is CASSTQEAREKLFF. DNA for the CDR3: TGTGCCAGCTCCACGCAGGAGGCAAGGGAAAAACTGTTTTTT. The chain uses TRBV5-5 and TRBJ1-4; D remains unclear. The CDR3 is 14 residues long. Germline V lookup: CDR1 SGHKS, CDR2 YYEKEE (reference sequence). Trimming cost V 7 bases and J 8 bases, with 18 bases left between them.

This sequence joins TRBV3-1 (or the pseudogene TRBV3-2) and TRBJ1-1; D unclear. The V gene lost 0 bases and the J gene lost 7 bases, with 15 bases spanning the gap. Germline V gives CDR1 LGHDT, CDR2 YNNKEL (reference sequence). This CDR3 contains 15 residues. The chain's CDR3 is CASSQDGRPTNEAFF. The CDR3 DNA follows: TGTGCCAGCAGCCAAGATGGAAGGCCTACTAATGAAGCTTTCTTT.

The rearrangement uses TRBV2 and TRBJ1-2; 11 bases are shared with TRBD1. CDR3 length: 15 residues. Germline V gene sequence: CDR1 SNHLY, CDR2 FYNNEI. V lost 7 bases and J lost 3; bases outside the gene matches: 7. Written as DNA, the CDR3 is TGTGCCAGCACCCTCGGGGACAGGGGGTACTATGGCTACACCTTC. This encodes CASTLGDRGYYGYTF.

The rearrangement uses TRBV6-1 and TRBJ2-7, with 7 positions matching TRBD1. CDR3 size: 14 residues. Germline loops: CDR1 MNHNS, CDR2 SASEGT. V dropped 5 bases and J dropped 3; count of bases not matched to a gene: 7. The CDR3 here is CASSPRQGDYEQYF. CDR3 in DNA: TGTGCCAGCAGTCCAAGACAGGGCGACTACGAGCAGTACTTC.

The V call is TRBV11-2, the J call TRBJ2-7, with a tentative D call TRBD2 (6 bases). The CDR3 covers 14 residues. Germline CDR1 is SGHAT and CDR2 is FQNNGV. Trimming took off 5 bases at V and 3 bases at J, with 14 bases between the two ends. CDR3 in amino acids: CASSPGRRGYEQYF. The CDR3 bases are TGTGCCAGCAGCCCCGGGAGACGGGGCTACGAGCAGTACTTC.

The rearrangement links TRBV7-2 to TRBJ1-1; no clear D gene. Trimming left V 4 bases short and J 5 bases short, with 11 bases between. This CDR3 contains 13 residues. Per germline, CDR1 SGHTA and CDR2 FQGNSA. CDR3 region: CASSSSGYTEAFF. The CDR3 nucleotides are TGTGCCAGCAGCTCGAGCGGGTATACTGAAGCTTTCTTT.

The chain recombines TRBV18 with TRBJ1-1, with D unresolved. The CDR3 has 15 amino acids. Germline assignment: CDR1 KGHSH and CDR2 LQKENI. With 0 bases removed from V and 0 bases from J, the gap between germline ends came to 8 bases. The CDR3 DNA is TGTGCCAGCTCACCACCGAGGGTAATGAACACTGAAGCTTTCTTT. Translated: CASSPPRVMNTEAFF.

This chain connects TRBV6-5 to TRBJ2-7; the match to TRBD1 covers 7 bases. The trim removed 6 bases at V and 3 bases at J, leaving 8 bases unmatched. CDR1 and CDR2 from the germline V gene are MNHEY and SVGAGI. This CDR3 is 14 amino acids long. CDR3 coding DNA: TGTGCCAGCAGGATCGGGACAGAAGACTACGAGCAGTACTTC. Protein product: CASRIGTEDYEQYF.

This clone was seen only a few times. V and J are TRBV7-9 and TRBJ1-2, with 8 nucleotides matching TRBD1. V gave up 6 bases and J gave up 7 bases; unmatched junction bases: 4. The germline V gene has CDR1 SEHNR and CDR2 FQNEAQ (reference sequence). CDR3 length: 12 amino acids. CDR3 sequence: CASSSTGAGYTF. CDR3 sequence (DNA): TGTGCCAGCAGTTCGACAGGGGCTGGCTACACCTTC.

The rearrangement joins TRBV5-4 to TRBJ2-6; D unclear. The ends were cut back, 6 bases at V and 1 base at J, with 17 bases in the middle. Germline V gene sequence: CDR1 SGHNT, CDR2 YYREEE (reference sequence). This CDR3 region has 17 residues. The CDR3 DNA sequence: TGTGCCAGCACCCCCGATACGAGCCCTTCTGGGGCCAACGTCCTGACTTTC. Its protein product is CASTPDTSPSGANVLTF.

This chain connects TRBV9 to TRBJ2-7, with D perhaps TRBD2 (6 bases). CDR1 and CDR2 (germline): SGDLS, YYNGEE. CDR3 length: 14 residues. Trimming left V 7 bases short and J 5 bases short, with 19 bases between. The CDR3 loop reads CASSPGGGGDEQYF. The CDR3 DNA reads TGTGCCAGCTCTCCCGGGGGAGGCGGGGACGAGCAGTACTTC.

The chain couples TRBV6-5 to TRBJ2-1; no firm D call. V was shortened by 6 bases and J by 6 bases, with 12 bases between the two germline ends. This CDR3 is built from 13 residues. CDR1 MNHEY and CDR2 SVGAGI come from the germline V gene. This CDR3 is CASSGSSGNEQFF. CDR3 coding DNA: TGTGCCAGCAGCGGATCCTCAGGCAATGAGCAGTTCTTC.

The genes are TRBV11-3 and TRBJ1-1; D remains unclear. The germline CDR1 and CDR2 sequences are SGHNT and YENEEA. The CDR3 consists of 13 residues. V shed 4 bases and J shed 4 bases, with 10 bases lying between them. The CDR3 loop is CASSSANSTEAFF. CDR3 nucleotide sequence: TGTGCCAGCAGCTCCGCAAACAGCACTGAAGCTTTCTTT.

Turning to this clone: Other nucleotide sequences from this sample produce the same CDR3. The chain uses TRBV4-1 and TRBJ1-3; possibly TRBD1 for D (5 bases). The CDR3 extends over 14 amino acids. V was clipped by 1 base and J by 1 base, with 5 bases between them. In germline, CDR1 is MGHRA, CDR2 YSYEKL. The DNA for the CDR3 is TGCGCCAGCAGCCAAGCAGGGTCTGGAAACACCATATATTTT. It yields the protein CASSQAGSGNTIYF.

This chain joins TRBV5-1 and TRBJ2-1; TRBD2 agrees at 7 bases. The CDR3 length is 16 residues. Germline V lookup: CDR1 SGHRS, CDR2 YFSETQ. J gave up 2 bases and V 3 bases, and 8 bases lay outside the gene matches. The CDR3: CASSYLGTTTYNEQFF. In nucleotides, the CDR3 is TGCGCCAGCAGCTACCTCGGGACTACCACCTACAATGAGCAGTTCTTC.

The rearrangement joins TRBV20-1 to TRBJ1-2; 7 bases agree with TRBD1. Germline V gives CDR1 DFQATT, CDR2 SNEGSKA (reference sequence). Trimming removed 6 bases from V and 8 bases from J; junction bases left unmatched: 6. CDR3 length: 11 amino acids. CDR3 sequence reads: CSAIDREGYTF. CDR3 in DNA: TGCAGTGCCATCGACAGGGAGGGCTACACCTTC.

This chain joins TRBV7-2 and TRBJ2-7, with 7 bases matching TRBD2. The junction had 12 bases not matched to a gene; V was cut back by 4 bases and J by 6 bases. Germline V gene data show CDR1 as SGHTA and CDR2 as FQGNSA. The length of the CDR3 is 15 residues. CDR3 DNA: TGTGCCAGCAGCTCTCAGCGGGGCGTGGAGATCGAGCAGTACTTC. The encoded protein is CASSSQRGVEIEQYF.

The V gene is TRBV5-1, the J gene TRBJ2-1; D gene uncertain. Germline lookup yields CDR1 SGHRS and CDR2 YFSETQ. The CDR3 covers 11 residues. Trimming stripped 1 base from V and 8 bases from J, with 4 bases between. As DNA, the CDR3 is TGCGCCAGCAGCTTGAACTATGAGCAGTTCTTC. It encodes CASSLNYEQFF.

Points on this clone: The same CDR3 also results from other DNA sequences found in this sample. This chain connects TRBV11-2 to TRBJ2-3; D uncertain. The V and J ends lost 3 bases and 5 bases respectively, with 3 bases between them. The CDR3 covers 11 residues. CDR1 and CDR2 (germline): SGHAT, FQNNGV. DNA of the CDR3: TGTGCCAGCAGCTTCGGAGATACGCAGTATTTT. Encoded protein: CASSFGDTQYF.

The chain is built from TRBV30 and TRBJ1-2; possible D gene TRBD1, 6 bases. This CDR3 spans 14 amino acids. Germline values: CDR1 GTSNPN, CDR2 SVGIG (reference sequence). V was clipped by 0 bases and J by 7 bases, with 15 bases between them. CDR3 coding DNA: TGTGCCTGGAGTGTACAAGGGGGTTCGGGTGGCTACACCTTC. Translated, it gives CAWSVQGGSGGYTF. The full variable domain, in which reference TRBV30 and TRBJ1-2 provide the parts outside the CDR3, is SQTIHQWPATLVQPVGSPLSLECTVEGTSNPNLYWYRQAAGRGLQLLFYSVGIGQISSEVPQNLSASRPQDRQFILSSKKLLLSDSGFYLCAWSVQGGSGGYTFGSGTRLTVV.

This chain joins TRBV3-1 (or the pseudogene TRBV3-2) and TRBJ1-5; 9 bases agree with TRBD1. The CDR3 has 15 amino acids. With 5 bases clipped from V and 3 bases from J, the junction kept 5 bases outside the gene matches. The germline V gene encodes CDR1 LGHDT and CDR2 YNNKEL (reference sequence). The CDR3 region has the DNA TGTGCCAGCAGCTCCACAGGGGGCAACAATCAGCCCCAGCATTTT. The encoded protein is CASSSTGGNNQPQHF.